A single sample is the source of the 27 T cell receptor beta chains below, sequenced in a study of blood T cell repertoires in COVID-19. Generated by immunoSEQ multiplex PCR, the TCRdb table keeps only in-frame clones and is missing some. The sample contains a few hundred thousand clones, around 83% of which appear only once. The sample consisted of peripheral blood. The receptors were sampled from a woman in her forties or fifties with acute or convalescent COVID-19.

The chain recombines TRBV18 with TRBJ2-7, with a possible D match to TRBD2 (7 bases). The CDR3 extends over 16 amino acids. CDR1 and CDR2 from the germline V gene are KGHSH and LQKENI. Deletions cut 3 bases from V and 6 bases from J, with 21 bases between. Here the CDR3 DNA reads TGTGCCAGCTCACCTACCTCGATGGGGGGGCGGGCCGAGCAGTACTTC. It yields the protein CASSPTSMGGRAEQYF.

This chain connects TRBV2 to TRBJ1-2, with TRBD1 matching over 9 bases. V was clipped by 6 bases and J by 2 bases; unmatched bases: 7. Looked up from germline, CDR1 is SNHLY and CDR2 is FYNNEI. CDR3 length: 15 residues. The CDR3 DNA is TGTGCCAGCAGCTTCGGACAGGGGAGAAACTATGGCTACACCTTC. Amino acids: CASSFGQGRNYGYTF.

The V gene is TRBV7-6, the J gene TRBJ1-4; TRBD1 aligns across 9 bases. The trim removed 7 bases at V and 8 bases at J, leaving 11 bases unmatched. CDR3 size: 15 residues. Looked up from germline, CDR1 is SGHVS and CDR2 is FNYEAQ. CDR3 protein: CASNNPGTGREKLFF. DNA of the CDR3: TGTGCCAGCAACAACCCCGGGACAGGGCGGGAAAAACTGTTTTTT.

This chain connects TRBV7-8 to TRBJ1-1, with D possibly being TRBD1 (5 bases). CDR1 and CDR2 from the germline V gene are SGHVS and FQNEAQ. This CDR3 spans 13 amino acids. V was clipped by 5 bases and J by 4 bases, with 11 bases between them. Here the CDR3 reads CASSAQGGTEAFF. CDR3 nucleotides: TGTGCCAGCAGCGCGCAGGGCGGCACTGAAGCTTTCTTT. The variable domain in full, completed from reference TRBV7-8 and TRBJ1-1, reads GAGVSQSPRYKVAKRGQDVALRCDPISGHVSLFWYQQALGQGPEFLTYFQNEAQLDKSGLPSDRFFAERPEGSVSTLKIQRTQQEDSAVYLCASSAQGGTEAFFGQGTRLTVV.

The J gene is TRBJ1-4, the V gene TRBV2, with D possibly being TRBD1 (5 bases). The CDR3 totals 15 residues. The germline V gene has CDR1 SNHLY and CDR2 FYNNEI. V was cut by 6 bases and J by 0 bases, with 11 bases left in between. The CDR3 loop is CASRETATTNEKLFF. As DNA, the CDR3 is TGTGCCAGCAGGGAGACAGCAACAACTAATGAAAAACTGTTTTTT.

CDR3 bases: TGTGCGGGGCGGGGAAATGGCTACACCTTC. Its protein is CAGRGNGYTF. The V and J genes are TRBV30 and TRBJ1-2; possible D gene TRBD1, 5 bases. The CDR3 is 10 residues long. Germline V gene lookup returns CDR1 GTSNPN and CDR2 SVGIG (reference sequence).

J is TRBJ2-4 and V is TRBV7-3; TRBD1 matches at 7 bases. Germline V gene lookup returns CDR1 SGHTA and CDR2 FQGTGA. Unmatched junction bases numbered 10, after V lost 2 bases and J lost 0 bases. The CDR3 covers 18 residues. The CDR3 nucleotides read TGTGCCAGCAGCTTACGGGCCGTAGGGGACAGAGCCAAAAACATTCAGTACTTC. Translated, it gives CASSLRAVGDRAKNIQYF.

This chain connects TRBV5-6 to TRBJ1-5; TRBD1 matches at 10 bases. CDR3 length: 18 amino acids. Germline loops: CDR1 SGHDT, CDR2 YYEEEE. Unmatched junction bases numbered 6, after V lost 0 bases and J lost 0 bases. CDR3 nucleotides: TGTGCCAGCAGCTTGGGTGGACAGGGGGTTTATAGCAATCAGCCCCAGCATTTT. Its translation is CASSLGGQGVYSNQPQHF.

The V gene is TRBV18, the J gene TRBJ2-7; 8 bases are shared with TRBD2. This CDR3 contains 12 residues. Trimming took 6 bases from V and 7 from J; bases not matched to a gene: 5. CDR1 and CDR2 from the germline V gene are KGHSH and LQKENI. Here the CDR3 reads CASSDRGGEQYF. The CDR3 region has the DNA TGTGCCAGCTCCGACCGGGGGGGGGAGCAGTACTTC.

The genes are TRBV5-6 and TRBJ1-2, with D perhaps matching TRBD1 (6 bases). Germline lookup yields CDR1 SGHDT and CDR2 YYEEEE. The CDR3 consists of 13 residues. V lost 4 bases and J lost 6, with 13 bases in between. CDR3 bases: TGTGCCAGCAGCACCGCACAGGGTGATGGCTACACCTTC. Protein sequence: CASSTAQGDGYTF.

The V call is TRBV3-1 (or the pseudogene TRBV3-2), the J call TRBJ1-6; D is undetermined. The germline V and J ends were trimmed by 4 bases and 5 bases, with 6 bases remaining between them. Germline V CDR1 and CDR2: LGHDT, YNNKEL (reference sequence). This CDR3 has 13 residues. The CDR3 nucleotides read TGTGCCAGCAGCCTCCGGGATAATTCACCCCTCCACTTT. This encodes CASSLRDNSPLHF.

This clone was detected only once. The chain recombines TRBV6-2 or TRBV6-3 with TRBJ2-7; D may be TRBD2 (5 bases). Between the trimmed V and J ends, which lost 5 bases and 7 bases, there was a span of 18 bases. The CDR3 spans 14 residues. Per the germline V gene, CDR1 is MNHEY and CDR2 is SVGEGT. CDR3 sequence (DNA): TGTGCCAGCAGTCCCGGAGGACTTCGGGTGGAGCAGTACTTC. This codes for CASSPGGLRVEQYF.

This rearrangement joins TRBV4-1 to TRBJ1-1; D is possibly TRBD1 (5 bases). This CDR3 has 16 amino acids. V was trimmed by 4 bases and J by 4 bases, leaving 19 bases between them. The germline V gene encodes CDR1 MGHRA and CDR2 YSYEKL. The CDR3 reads CASSLGLGEVVTEAFF. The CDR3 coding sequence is TGCGCCAGCAGCCTAGGTTTAGGGGAGGTAGTCACTGAAGCTTTCTTT.

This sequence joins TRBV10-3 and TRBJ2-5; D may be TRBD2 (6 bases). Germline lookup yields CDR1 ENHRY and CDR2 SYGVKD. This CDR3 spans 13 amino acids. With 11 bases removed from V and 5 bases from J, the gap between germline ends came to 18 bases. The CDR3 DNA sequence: TGTGCCGTGTTGAGTAGCGGACCTGAGACCCAGTACTTC. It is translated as CAVLSSGPETQYF.

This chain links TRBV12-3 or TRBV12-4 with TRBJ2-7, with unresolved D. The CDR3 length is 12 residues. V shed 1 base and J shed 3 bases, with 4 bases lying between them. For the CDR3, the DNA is TGTGCCAGCAGTTTAGGACTCTACGAGCAGTACTTC. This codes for CASSLGLYEQYF.

CDR3 sequence reads: CASTFGGQETQYF. CDR3 in DNA: TGTGCCAGCACTTTCGGCGGCCAAGAGACCCAGTACTTC. The chain couples TRBV6-5 to TRBJ2-5; no firm D call. This CDR3 contains 13 residues. Looked up from germline, CDR1 is MNHEY and CDR2 is SVGAGI. Trimming took 7 bases from V and 1 from J, leaving 10 bases between them.

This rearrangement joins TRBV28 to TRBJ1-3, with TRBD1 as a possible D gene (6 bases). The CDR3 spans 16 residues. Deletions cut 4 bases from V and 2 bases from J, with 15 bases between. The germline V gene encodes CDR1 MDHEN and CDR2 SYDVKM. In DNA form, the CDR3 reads TGTGCCAGCAGTTCAGGGGACCTTGGGGCTGGAAACACCATATATTTT. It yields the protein CASSSGDLGAGNTIYF.

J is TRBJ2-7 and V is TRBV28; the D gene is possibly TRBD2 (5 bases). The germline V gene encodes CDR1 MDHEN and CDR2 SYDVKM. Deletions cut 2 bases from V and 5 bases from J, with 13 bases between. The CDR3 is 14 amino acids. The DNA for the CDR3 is TGTGCCAGCAGTTTAGGTGGGAGAGTCAACGAGCAGTACTTC. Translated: CASSLGGRVNEQYF.

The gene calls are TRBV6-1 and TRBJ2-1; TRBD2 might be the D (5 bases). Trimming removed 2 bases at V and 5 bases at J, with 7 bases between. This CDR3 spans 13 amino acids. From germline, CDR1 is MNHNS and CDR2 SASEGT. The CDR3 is CASSEKRNNEQFF. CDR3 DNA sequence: TGTGCCAGCAGTGAAAAGCGGAACAATGAGCAGTTCTTC.

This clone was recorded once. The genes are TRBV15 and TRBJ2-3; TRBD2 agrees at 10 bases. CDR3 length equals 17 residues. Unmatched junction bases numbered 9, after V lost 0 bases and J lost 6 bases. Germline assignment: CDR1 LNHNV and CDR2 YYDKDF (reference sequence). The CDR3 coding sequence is TGTGCCACCAGCAGAGAACGAGCGGGGGGGCCATTGGATACGCAGTATTTT. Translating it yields CATSRERAGGPLDTQYF.

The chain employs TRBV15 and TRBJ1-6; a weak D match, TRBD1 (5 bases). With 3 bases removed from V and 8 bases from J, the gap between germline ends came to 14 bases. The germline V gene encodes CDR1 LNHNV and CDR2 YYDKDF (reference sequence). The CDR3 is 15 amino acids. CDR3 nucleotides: TGTGCCACCAGCAGGGAGGGGTTAGTAGATTCACCCCTCCACTTT. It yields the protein CATSREGLVDSPLHF.

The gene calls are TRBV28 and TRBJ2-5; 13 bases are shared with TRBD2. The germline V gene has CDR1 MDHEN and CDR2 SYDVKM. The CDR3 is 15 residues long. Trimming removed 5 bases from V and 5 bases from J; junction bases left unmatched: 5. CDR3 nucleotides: TGTGCCAGCAGTAGTGGACTAGCGGGAGTTGAGACCCAGTACTTC. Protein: CASSSGLAGVETQYF.

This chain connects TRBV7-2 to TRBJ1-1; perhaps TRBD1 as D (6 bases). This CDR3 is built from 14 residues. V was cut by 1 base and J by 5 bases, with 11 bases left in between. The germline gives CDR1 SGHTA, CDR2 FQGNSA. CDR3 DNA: TGTGCCAGCAGCTTAGACCCAGGGGCGACTGAAGCTTTCTTT. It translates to CASSLDPGATEAFF.

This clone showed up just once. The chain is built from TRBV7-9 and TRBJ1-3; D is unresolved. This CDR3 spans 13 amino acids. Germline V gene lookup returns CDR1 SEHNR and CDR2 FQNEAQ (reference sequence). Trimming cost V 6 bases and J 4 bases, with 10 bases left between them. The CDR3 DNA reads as TGTGCCAGCAGTCCCCTTCCCGGAAACACCATATATTTT. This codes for CASSPLPGNTIYF.

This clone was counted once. The CDR3 bases are TGTGCCAGCAGCGGGACAGCGGACACCGGGGAGCTGTTTTTT. It specifies CASSGTADTGELFF. V gene TRBV9 combines with J gene TRBJ2-2; TRBD1 is a possible D gene (6 bases). The ends were cut back, 3 bases at V and 3 bases at J, with 9 bases in the middle. The CDR3 has 14 residues. Germline lookup yields CDR1 SGDLS and CDR2 YYNGEE.

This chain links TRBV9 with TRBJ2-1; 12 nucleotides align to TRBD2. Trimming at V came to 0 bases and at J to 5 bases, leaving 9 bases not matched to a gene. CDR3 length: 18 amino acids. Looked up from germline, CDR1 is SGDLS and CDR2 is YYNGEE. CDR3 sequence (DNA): TGTGCCAGCAGCGTAGTTAGCACTAGCGGGGGGTGGCACAATGAGCAGTTCTTC. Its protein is CASSVVSTSGGWHNEQFF. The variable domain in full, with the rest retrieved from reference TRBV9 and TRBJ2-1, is DSGVTQTPKHLITATGQRVTLRCSPRSGDLSVYWYQQSLDQGLQFLIQYYNGEERAKGNILERFSAQQFPDLHSELNLSSLELGDSALYFCASSVVSTSGGWHNEQFFGPGTRLTVL.

The CDR3, as DNA: TGTGCCAGCAGTTCACAGTGGGCGAACACTGAAGCTTTCTTT. The encoded protein is CASSSQWANTEAFF. The chain links TRBV2 to TRBJ1-1; no clear D gene. Germline V gives CDR1 SNHLY, CDR2 FYNNEI. Trimming cost V 5 bases and J 1 base, with 11 bases left between them. This CDR3 has 14 residues.